The text below deals with one T cell receptor beta chain. The CDR3 covers 16 residues. V shed 0 bases and J shed 1 base, with 12 bases lying between them. CDR1 LGHNA and CDR2 YSLEER come from the germline V gene. The data were produced by immunoSEQ multiplex PCR, yet TCRdb's version contains in-frame clones alone and is incomplete. The sample has more than 200,000 clones, around 84% seen once. This specimen comes from a study of blood T cell repertoires in COVID-19. Background on the study: Italy, Spain and the United States were the sources of the convalescent and acute COVID-19 samples.

The clonotype was recovered from a man older than 75 with acute or convalescent COVID-19. What was sequenced was peripheral blood. J is TRBJ1-2 and V is TRBV4-3; D might be TRBD1 (6 bases). The chain's CDR3 is CASSQDRTGFNYGYTF. The CDR3 DNA follows: TGCGCCAGCAGCCAAGATCGAACAGGGTTTAACTATGGCTACACCTTC.